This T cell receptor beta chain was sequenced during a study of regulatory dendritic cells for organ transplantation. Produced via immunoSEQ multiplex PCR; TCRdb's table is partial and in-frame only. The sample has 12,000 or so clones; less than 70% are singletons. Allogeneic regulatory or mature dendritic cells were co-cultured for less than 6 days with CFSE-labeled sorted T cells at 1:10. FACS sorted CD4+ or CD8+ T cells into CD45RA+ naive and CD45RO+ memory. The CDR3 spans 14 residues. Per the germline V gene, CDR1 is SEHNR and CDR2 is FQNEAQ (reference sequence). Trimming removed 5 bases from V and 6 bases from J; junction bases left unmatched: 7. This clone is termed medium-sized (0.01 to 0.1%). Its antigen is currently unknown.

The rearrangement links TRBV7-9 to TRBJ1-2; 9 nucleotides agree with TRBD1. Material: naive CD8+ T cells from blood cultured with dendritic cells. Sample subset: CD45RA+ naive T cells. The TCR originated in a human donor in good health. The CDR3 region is CASSGPGTGNGYTF. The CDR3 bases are TGTGCCAGCAGCGGCCCCGGGACAGGGAATGGCTACACCTTC. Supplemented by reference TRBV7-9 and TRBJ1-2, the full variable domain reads DTGVSQNPRHKITKRGQNVTFRCDPISEHNRLYWYRQTLGQGPEFLTYFQNEAQLEKSRLLSDRFSAERPKGSFSTLEIQRTEQGDSAMYLCASSGPGTGNGYTFGSGTRLTVV.